One and the same sample provided the 28 T cell receptor beta chains below, sequenced in a study of blood T cell repertoires in COVID-19. Libraries were prepared by immunoSEQ multiplex PCR; TCRdb keeps only in-frame clonotypes and omits some of them. The sample carries 200,000 to 250,000 clones, more than 80% recorded once. The sample comprised peripheral blood. Source of these receptors: a woman of 80 years or more with acute or convalescent COVID-19.

The V call is TRBV25-1, the J call TRBJ2-5; TRBD2 matches at 7 bases. Germline CDR1 and CDR2: MGHDK and SYGVNS. The CDR3 contains 15 residues. J was trimmed by 1 base and V by 6 bases; bases with no gene match: 8. The CDR3 nucleotides are TGTGCCAGCAGCTCAGGCGGGGGACCCCAAGAGACCCAGTACTTC. Its translation: CASSSGGGPQETQYF.

With regard to this clone: One end of the junction varies from germline; a read error may be responsible. V and J are TRBV7-2 and TRBJ1-3; D remains ambiguous. Germline V lookup: CDR1 SGHTA, CDR2 FQGNSA. The CDR3 runs to 14 residues. Here the CDR3 DNA reads TGTGCCAGCAGCTTAAACGACATTGGAAGCACCATATATTTT. Encoded protein: CASSLNDIGSTIYF.

V and J are TRBV11-1 and TRBJ1-5; D gene ambiguous. The V end lost 3 bases, the J end lost 10 bases, and 4 bases lay between the germline ends. The CDR3 contains 10 residues. Germline V lookup: CDR1 SGHAT, CDR2 FQDESV (reference sequence). CDR3 bases: TGTGCCAGCAGCTTGGGCCCCCAGCATTTT. Translated, it gives CASSLGPQHF.

CDR3 DNA: TGTGCCAGCAGCCCCCCGACAGGGTCCGGCTATGGCTACACCTTC. Protein sequence: CASSPPTGSGYGYTF. This chain uses TRBV5-6 with TRBJ1-2, with TRBD1 matching 7 bases. Trimming removed 4 bases from V and 4 bases from J; junction bases left unmatched: 10. The CDR3 contains 15 residues. Per the germline V gene, CDR1 is SGHDT and CDR2 is YYEEEE.

The chain couples TRBV14 to TRBJ2-4; D ambiguous. This CDR3 spans 12 amino acids. Per the germline V gene, CDR1 is SGHDN and CDR2 is FVKESK. Trimming removed 4 bases from V and 9 bases from J, with 10 bases in between. CDR3 region: CASSPIGTIQYF. The CDR3 DNA sequence: TGTGCCAGCAGCCCGATTGGCACCATTCAGTACTTC.

Only a few counts were recorded for this clone. The J gene is TRBJ1-1, the V gene TRBV30; D is uncertain. The CDR3 is 14 residues long. Germline CDR1 and CDR2: GTSNPN and SVGIG (reference sequence). Trimming removed 4 bases from V and 4 bases from J, with 16 bases in between. Here the CDR3 DNA reads TGTGCCTGGATCTCCCTGGGCGCGGGCACTGAAGCTTTCTTT. It translates to CAWISLGAGTEAFF.

The chain joins TRBV20-1 to TRBJ1-1, with D possibly being TRBD1 (5 bases). Per the germline V gene, CDR1 is DFQATT and CDR2 is SNEGSKA (reference sequence). Trimming removed 3 bases from V and 4 bases from J, with 12 bases in between. The CDR3 is made up of 13 amino acids. This CDR3 is CSASGHFGTEAFF. In DNA form, the CDR3 reads TGCAGTGCTAGTGGACATTTTGGCACTGAAGCTTTCTTT.

The rearrangement uses TRBV10-3 and TRBJ2-7, with D tentatively TRBD1 (6 bases). Germline V CDR1 and CDR2: ENHRY, SYGVKD. The CDR3 runs 17 residues. Trimming left V 6 bases short and J 2 bases short, with 23 bases between. CDR3 region: CAISQGPGTLTTYEQYF. For the CDR3, the DNA is TGTGCCATCAGCCAAGGCCCCGGGACACTTACCACCTACGAGCAGTACTTC.

This rearrangement joins TRBV7-2 to TRBJ1-1; 7 positions match TRBD1. The CDR3 has 17 residues. Germline V lookup: CDR1 SGHTA, CDR2 FQGNSA. The V and J ends lost 0 bases and 3 bases, in that order; junction bases with no gene match: 10. This CDR3 reads CASSLAIGAGGYTEAFF. The CDR3 bases are TGTGCCAGCAGCTTAGCGATAGGGGCAGGGGGTTACACTGAAGCTTTCTTT.

The chain has TRBV5-6 and TRBJ1-5, with unresolved D. Germline CDR1 reads SGHDT; CDR2 reads YYEEEE. The CDR3 has 16 residues. Trimming left V 0 bases short and J 0 bases short, with 10 bases between. The CDR3 bases are TGTGCCAGCAGCTTGGGAACGGGTCATAGCAATCAGCCCCAGCATTTT. This gives the protein CASSLGTGHSNQPQHF.

The count of this clone is one. The rearrangement links TRBV18 to TRBJ1-5; 7 bases are shared with TRBD1. V was pared by 6 bases and J by 3 bases, with 8 bases of the junction left unmatched. Germline V lookup: CDR1 KGHSH, CDR2 LQKENI. This CDR3 contains 15 residues. As DNA, the CDR3 is TGTGCCAGCTCGGTTGACAGGGTACCCAATCAGCCCCAGCATTTT. Translated, it gives CASSVDRVPNQPQHF. The full variable domain, with the rest looked up from reference TRBV18 and TRBJ1-5, is NAGVMQNPRHLVRRRGQEARLRCSPMKGHSHVYWYRQLPEEGLKFMVYLQKENIIDESGMPKERFSAEFPKEGPSILRIQQVVRGDSAAYFCASSVDRVPNQPQHFGDGTRLSIL.

The chain joins TRBV5-6 to TRBJ2-3; 7 bases line up with TRBD1. Trimming at V came to 0 bases and at J to 1 base, leaving 5 bases not matched to a gene. The CDR3 length is 16 residues. CDR1 is SGHDT, CDR2 YYEEEE, per germline. CDR3 in amino acids: CASSLGGGVGTDTQYF. DNA of the CDR3: TGTGCCAGCAGCTTGGGAGGGGGCGTAGGCACAGATACGCAGTATTTT.

The V gene is TRBV30, the J gene TRBJ1-1; a weak D match, TRBD1 (6 bases). The CDR3 length is 17 residues. Trimming left V 3 bases short and J 5 bases short, with 25 bases between. CDR1 is GTSNPN and CDR2 is SVGIG in the germline V gene (reference sequence). The CDR3 here is CAWRATSGTGTWTEAFF. DNA of the CDR3: TGTGCCTGGAGGGCAACCTCTGGGACGGGGACATGGACTGAAGCTTTCTTT. Complete variable domain (other parts from reference TRBV30 and TRBJ1-1): SQTIHQWPATLVQPVGSPLSLECTVEGTSNPNLYWYRQAAGRGLQLLFYSVGIGQISSEVPQNLSASRPQDRQFILSSKKLLLSDSGFYLCAWRATSGTGTWTEAFFGQGTRLTVV.

Regarding this clone: The same CDR3 is also encoded by other DNA sequences in this sample. This chain connects TRBV6-5 to TRBJ2-7; 8 bases are shared with TRBD1. Trimming removed 4 bases from V and 4 bases from J; junction bases left unmatched: 6. The CDR3 runs 14 residues. Germline V CDR1 and CDR2: MNHEY, SVGAGI. The CDR3 region is CASSSDRGSYEQYF. Written as DNA, the CDR3 is TGTGCCAGCAGTTCCGACAGGGGAAGTTACGAGCAGTACTTC.

The CDR3 DNA is TGTGCCAGCAGCTTGAGACAGGGCACCGGGGAGCTGTTTTTT. This encodes CASSLRQGTGELFF. This sequence joins TRBV5-6 and TRBJ2-2, with TRBD1 matching 7 bases. V trimming: 1 base; J trimming: 4 bases; junction bases outside the gene matches: 1. The CDR3 runs to 14 residues. CDR1 SGHDT and CDR2 YYEEEE come from the germline V gene.

This sequence joins TRBV6-5 and TRBJ2-5, with 7 bases that match TRBD1. The CDR3 runs 15 residues. The germline gives CDR1 MNHEY, CDR2 SVGAGI. Trimming cost V 6 bases and J 0 bases; bases outside gene matches: 7. CDR3 nucleotides: TGTGCCAGCAGCAGGGGACAGATAAACCAAGAGACCCAGTACTTC. Amino acids: CASSRGQINQETQYF.

The chain is built from TRBV19 and TRBJ2-4; 7 positions agree with TRBD2. Looked up from germline, CDR1 is LNHDA and CDR2 is SQIVND (reference sequence). This CDR3 comprises 12 residues. Germline trimming cut 3 bases from V and 9 bases from J; bases unmatched to any gene: 2. The CDR3 region is CASSIERGIQYF. DNA of the CDR3: TGTGCCAGTAGTATCGAGCGGGGCATTCAGTACTTC.

The V and J genes are TRBV6-2 or TRBV6-3 and TRBJ2-1; the D is unclear. Germline V CDR1 and CDR2: MNHEY, SVGEGT. The CDR3 runs 12 residues. The ends were cut back, 0 bases at V and 11 bases at J, with 8 bases in the middle. DNA for the CDR3: TGTGCCAGCAGTTACTCTGGGCGACAGCAGTTCTTC. As protein: CASSYSGRQQFF.

This clone turned up a few times. Additional DNA sequences in this sample encode the identical CDR3. This chain uses TRBV19 with TRBJ1-1, with 8 nucleotides matching TRBD1. Germline-derived CDR1 and CDR2 are LNHDA and SQIVND (reference sequence). This CDR3 is built from 14 residues. V dropped 1 base and J dropped 5; count of bases not matched to a gene: 3. CDR3 loop: CASSIGQGRTEAFF. CDR3 coding DNA: TGTGCCAGTAGTATAGGACAGGGGAGGACTGAAGCTTTCTTT.

The CDR3 coding sequence is TGTGCCAGCAGCTTAGAGACGGGCGGGGAGCTGTTTTTT. Amino acid sequence: CASSLETGGELFF. The chain combines TRBV7-2 with TRBJ2-2, with D unresolved. V was shortened by 1 base and J by 7 bases, with 7 bases between the two germline ends. This CDR3 region has 13 residues. CDR1 and CDR2 from the germline V gene are SGHTA and FQGNSA.

V and J are TRBV19 and TRBJ1-1; TRBD1 matches at 8 bases. The CDR3 is 15 amino acids. With V trimmed by 5 bases and J by 6 bases, 11 bases remained unmatched. Per germline, CDR1 LNHDA and CDR2 SQIVND (reference sequence). This CDR3 is CASSSRTGYEAEAFF. The CDR3 nucleotides read TGTGCCAGTAGTTCTAGGACAGGGTATGAGGCTGAAGCTTTCTTT. Looking up the rest from reference TRBV19 and TRBJ1-1 gives the full variable domain: DGGITQSPKYLFRKEGQNVTLSCEQNLNHDAMYWYRQDPGQGLRLIYYSQIVNDFQKGDIAEGYSVSREKKESFPLTVTSAQKNPTAFYLCASSSRTGYEAEAFFGQGTRLTVV.

The V and J genes are TRBV19 and TRBJ1-5; D unclear. V was trimmed by 3 bases and J by 3 bases, leaving 3 bases between them. Germline lookup yields CDR1 LNHDA and CDR2 SQIVND (reference sequence). The CDR3 loop spans 12 amino acids. The CDR3 reads CASSIVNQPQHF. CDR3 coding DNA: TGTGCCAGTAGTATCGTCAATCAGCCCCAGCATTTT.

CDR3: CASSPGEQLLGLQYF. CDR3 in DNA: TGTGCCAGCTCACCAGGGGAGCAACTTTTGGGGTTGCAGTACTTC. The V gene is TRBV18, the J gene TRBJ2-7, with D possibly being TRBD2 (5 bases). This CDR3 region has 15 residues. V lost 2 bases to trimming and J lost 9 bases, with 20 bases between them. Germline CDR1 KGHSH, CDR2 LQKENI.

The V and J genes are TRBV3-1 (or the pseudogene TRBV3-2) and TRBJ2-7, with D possibly being TRBD1 (6 bases). The V end was cut by 3 bases, the J end by 2 bases, with 14 bases between. CDR1 LGHDT and CDR2 YNNKEL come from the germline V gene (reference sequence). This CDR3 is built from 15 residues. CDR3 coding DNA: TGTGCCAGCAGCCACCTCCGGACAGCAACCTACGAGCAGTACTTC. Amino acids: CASSHLRTATYEQYF.

Points on this clone: Other DNA sequences in the sample encode the same CDR3. The rearrangement uses TRBV5-8 and TRBJ1-1; D is perhaps TRBD1 (5 bases). CDR1 is SGHTS and CDR2 is YDEGEE in the germline V gene. Trimming shortened V by 0 bases and J by 4 bases, and 10 bases separated the two germline ends. The CDR3 is 14 amino acids. The CDR3 bases are TGTGCCAGCAGCTTGGCCGGGGGTAGCACTGAAGCTTTCTTT. It is translated as CASSLAGGSTEAFF.

The rearrangement joins TRBV10-3 to TRBJ2-1; the match to TRBD2 covers 8 bases. This CDR3 has 16 amino acids. The J segment lost 2 bases and the V segment lost 0 bases, leaving 3 bases of the junction unmatched. Germline V gene lookup returns CDR1 ENHRY and CDR2 SYGVKD. CDR3 loop: CAISESAGGTYNEQFF. CDR3 nucleotides: TGTGCCATCAGTGAGTCGGCGGGGGGCACCTACAATGAGCAGTTCTTC.

This clone was counted a few times. The CDR3, as DNA: TGTGCCAGCAGCCCATTTACAGGGAGAGATGGCTACACCTTC. Protein sequence: CASSPFTGRDGYTF. The J gene is TRBJ1-2, the V gene TRBV5-4; D may be TRBD1 (6 bases). Trimming took off 4 bases at V and 6 bases at J, with 16 bases between the two ends. There are 14 residues in the CDR3. CDR1 is SGHNT, CDR2 YYREEE, per germline (reference sequence).

The rearrangement joins TRBV7-2 to TRBJ2-2; 7 bases fit TRBD2. The ends lost 6 bases at V and 4 bases at J; junction bases unmatched: 14. Germline CDR1 and CDR2: SGHTA and FQGNSA. CDR3 length: 17 residues. The CDR3: CASRPKGSGGFTGELFF. The CDR3 DNA reads TGTGCCAGCAGACCAAAGGGGTCGGGAGGATTCACCGGGGAGCTGTTTTTT.